Below are 24 T cell receptor beta chains sequenced from a single sample in a study of shared clonotypes between healthy human individuals. The assay was immunoSEQ multiplex PCR, and TCRdb's table has in-frame clones only and misses some. The sample has about 820,000 clones; nearly 95% are singletons. Terminally differentiated effector memory CD45RA+ cells were excluded by CCR7 positive selection of CD45RO-negative cells. The source material was naive CD8+ T cells sorted from blood. The source is a man younger than 40 in good health.

This clone was counted only a few times. In the same sample, other DNA sequences code for this CDR3. V usage is TRBV27 and J usage is TRBJ2-7; no clear D gene. The length of the CDR3 is 13 residues. V shed 2 bases and J shed 1 base, with 6 bases lying between them. CDR1 and CDR2 (germline): MNHEY, SMNVEV (reference sequence). The CDR3 DNA reads as TGTGCCAGCAGTTTAAAGGGATCCTACGAGCAGTACTTC. This translates into CASSLKGSYEQYF.

The table lists this clone with a count of one. The rearrangement uses TRBV7-9 and TRBJ2-4; 11 bases line up with TRBD1. Germline V gene data show CDR1 as SEHNR and CDR2 as FQNEAQ (reference sequence). The V and J ends lost 2 bases and 0 bases, in that order; junction bases with no gene match: 3. This CDR3 is 17 amino acids long. CDR3 amino acids: CASSLLGQGVAKNIQYF. The CDR3 DNA reads TGTGCCAGCAGCTTACTGGGACAGGGGGTAGCCAAAAACATTCAGTACTTC.

This chain uses TRBV7-6 with TRBJ1-1; D is possibly TRBD1 (5 bases). Germline V gene lookup returns CDR1 SGHVS and CDR2 FNYEAQ. Trimming removed 4 bases at V and 5 bases at J, with 20 bases between. This CDR3 has 16 amino acids. CDR3 sequence (DNA): TGTGCCAGCAGCTCCATGGACCAGGCGGGGGGTACTGAAGCTTTCTTT. It translates to CASSSMDQAGGTEAFF.

The sample holds one count of this clone. The genes are TRBV27 and TRBJ1-5; TRBD1 is a possible D gene (6 bases). The CDR3 totals 17 residues. Germline CDR1 is MNHEY and CDR2 is SMNVEV (reference sequence). V dropped 5 bases and J dropped 3 bases, with 20 bases sitting between them. CDR3 bases: TGTGCCAGCAGTCCGAGACCCCCAGGGGTTATCAATCAGCCCCAGCATTTT. Translated: CASSPRPPGVINQPQHF.

The chain is built from TRBV7-3 and TRBJ2-2, with a tentative D call TRBD2 (5 bases). Germline-derived CDR1 and CDR2 are SGHTA and FQGTGA. Deletions cut 2 bases from V and 4 bases from J, with 11 bases between. The CDR3 runs to 15 residues. Here the CDR3 reads CASSLEVGGTGELFF. In DNA, the CDR3 is TGTGCCAGCAGCTTAGAGGTCGGAGGCACCGGGGAGCTGTTTTTT.

The gene calls are TRBV6-1 and TRBJ2-1; 8 bases match TRBD1. V gave up 6 bases and J gave up 4 bases; unmatched junction bases: 8. CDR3 length: 15 residues. CDR1 and CDR2 from the germline V gene are MNHNS and SASEGT. The CDR3 nucleotides are TGTGCCAGCAGCCCCCCGACAGGGGCGTACAATGAGCAGTTCTTC. Protein: CASSPPTGAYNEQFF.

The rearrangement links TRBV5-4 to TRBJ2-5, with D hard to call. CDR1 and CDR2 from the germline V gene are SGHNT and YYREEE (reference sequence). Trimming took off 3 bases at V and 5 bases at J, with 5 bases between the two ends. This CDR3 is 11 amino acids long. This CDR3 reads CASSSAETQYF. The CDR3 DNA reads TGTGCCAGCAGCTCGGCGGAGACCCAGTACTTC.

The CDR3 bases are TGTGCCAGCAGCCTATTCCGACAGGGCCGTTCTGGAAACACCATATATTTT. This encodes CASSLFRQGRSGNTIYF. The rearrangement joins TRBV11-2 to TRBJ1-3, with 7 positions matching TRBD1. Unmatched junction bases numbered 11, after V lost 5 bases and J lost 1 base. The V gene's germline CDR1 is SGHAT and CDR2 FQNNGV. CDR3 length: 17 amino acids.

The rearrangement uses TRBV27 and TRBJ1-2; weak D call: TRBD1 (5 bases). The CDR3 loop spans 16 amino acids. Germline CDR1 MNHEY, CDR2 SMNVEV (reference sequence). V lost 5 bases and J lost 4, with 20 bases in between. Written as DNA, the CDR3 is TGTGCCAGCAGTCCCACCGGGGGGAGGATTGGCTATGGCTACACCTTC. This translates into CASSPTGGRIGYGYTF.

The chain couples TRBV11-2 to TRBJ2-7; D may be TRBD2 (7 bases). V was clipped by 5 bases and J by 7 bases, with 21 bases between them. Per germline, CDR1 SGHAT and CDR2 FQNNGV. The CDR3 length is 15 residues. The CDR3: CASSRGEGPMGEQYF. The CDR3 DNA reads TGTGCCAGCAGCAGGGGGGAGGGCCCTATGGGAGAGCAGTACTTC. Full variable domain (rest looked up from reference TRBV11-2 and TRBJ2-7): EAGVAQSPRYKIIEKRQSVAFWCNPISGHATLYWYQQILGQGPKLLIQFQNNGVVDDSQLPKDRFSAERLKGVDSTLKIQPAKLEDSAVYLCASSRGEGPMGEQYFGPGTRLTVT.

The chain combines TRBV4-3 with TRBJ1-5; D is unclear. The CDR3 has 15 amino acids. V lost 3 bases and J lost 0, with 9 bases in between. Per the germline V gene, CDR1 is LGHNA and CDR2 is YSLEER. The CDR3 protein is CASSQHKASNQPQHF. The DNA of the CDR3 is TGCGCCAGCAGCCAGCACAAGGCTAGCAATCAGCCCCAGCATTTT.

This rearrangement joins TRBV7-8 to TRBJ1-1; 7 nucleotides agree with TRBD1. V lost 1 base, J lost 3 bases, and 14 bases stayed unmatched. The CDR3 has 18 residues. Looked up from germline, CDR1 is SGHVS and CDR2 is FQNEAQ. Written as DNA, the CDR3 is TGTGCCAGCAGCTTAGTACTTGGGGCAGGGGGTTTAGACACTGAAGCTTTCTTT. It specifies CASSLVLGAGGLDTEAFF.

About this clone: This CDR3 is also generated by other DNA sequences in the sample. The chain joins TRBV19 to TRBJ1-1; D is unresolved. The CDR3 length is 13 residues. V was clipped by 1 base and J by 1 base, with 4 bases between them. Germline lookup yields CDR1 LNHDA and CDR2 SQIVND (reference sequence). In DNA, the CDR3 is TGTGCCAGTAGTATAGGTGGGAACACTGAAGCTTTCTTT. The encoded protein is CASSIGGNTEAFF.

In the case of this clone: Other DNA sequences in the same sample also yield this CDR3. V and J are TRBV5-1 and TRBJ2-7; D possibly matches TRBD1 or TRBD2 (5 bases each). Germline CDR1 and CDR2: SGHRS and YFSETQ. Trimming stripped 3 bases from V and 4 bases from J, with 8 bases between. The CDR3 has 12 residues. The CDR3 is CASSSEGYEQYF. CDR3 in DNA: TGCGCCAGCAGCTCTGAGGGGTACGAGCAGTACTTC.

The chain uses TRBV30 and TRBJ2-7; 7 nucleotides line up with TRBD2. The CDR3 extends over 14 amino acids. Germline V gene lookup returns CDR1 GTSNPN and CDR2 SVGIG (reference sequence). The J segment lost 2 bases and the V segment lost 1 base, leaving 5 bases of the junction unmatched. In DNA, the CDR3 is TGTGCCTGGAGTGATACGGGGGGTACCTACGAGCAGTACTTC. Residues: CAWSDTGGTYEQYF.

The chain recombines TRBV21-1 with TRBJ2-1; TRBD2 reflects the table's D call only, with no check against the DNA. TRBV21-1 counts as a pseudogene. The CDR3 is 13 amino acids. CDR3 nucleotide sequence: TGTGCCAGCAGCAAAGTACGGGGTAATGAGCAGTTCTTC. Its translation: CASSKVRGNEQFF.

The chain has TRBV7-8 and TRBJ2-2; TRBD2 aligns across 14 bases. There are 16 residues in the CDR3. CDR1 SGHVS and CDR2 FQNEAQ come from the germline V gene. V was clipped by 6 bases and J by 8 bases; unmatched bases: 8. CDR3 in DNA: TGTGCCAGCAGTTACCCGGGACTAGCGGGAGTTGGGGAGCTGTTTTTT. Translation: CASSYPGLAGVGELFF.

The chain links TRBV5-1 to TRBJ1-2; 7 bases match TRBD1. The CDR3 runs to 12 residues. Germline assignment: CDR1 SGHRS and CDR2 YFSETQ. J gave up 9 bases and V 4 bases, and 6 bases lay outside the gene matches. The CDR3 protein is CASSQDRRSYTF. CDR3 bases: TGCGCCAGCAGCCAGGACAGGAGAAGCTACACCTTC.

The chain is built from TRBV23-1 and TRBJ1-2; perhaps TRBD1 as D (5 bases). TRBV23-1 is recorded as an ORF, its role being uncertain. The CDR3 is made up of 13 amino acids. The V end was cut by 4 bases, the J end by 4 bases, with 10 bases between. CDR3 protein: CASSPPRAYGYTF. CDR3 bases: TGCGCCAGCAGTCCACCCAGGGCCTATGGCTACACCTTC.

The chain combines TRBV19 with TRBJ2-7, with a possible D match to TRBD1 (6 bases). With 9 bases removed from V and 0 bases from J, the gap between germline ends came to 15 bases. There are 14 residues in the CDR3. Germline V gene sequence: CDR1 LNHDA, CDR2 SQIVND (reference sequence). CDR3 amino acids: CASKSQGTSYEQYF. DNA for the CDR3: TGTGCCAGCAAATCACAGGGAACCTCCTACGAGCAGTACTTC.

The chain is built from TRBV2 and TRBJ2-5; 8 bases fit TRBD1. V lost 3 bases and J lost 5; bases outside the gene matches: 5. Germline V gives CDR1 SNHLY, CDR2 FYNNEI. The CDR3 has 14 amino acids. The CDR3 bases are TGTGCCAGCAGTGACAGGGGGCTTCGCGAGACCCAGTACTTC. Translating it yields CASSDRGLRETQYF.

V and J are TRBV13 and TRBJ2-7, with D uncertain. V lost 0 bases and J 2 bases, leaving 8 bases between the germline ends. Germline V lookup: CDR1 PRHDT, CDR2 FYEKMQ (reference sequence). The CDR3 spans 14 residues. The CDR3 bases are TGTGCCAGCAGCTTAGGGCAAGTAGCCTACGAGCAGTACTTC. Translation gives CASSLGQVAYEQYF. The full variable domain, rest sourced from reference TRBV13 and TRBJ2-7, is AAGVIQSPRHLIKEKRETATLKCYPIPRHDTVYWYQQGPGQDPQFLISFYEKMQSDKGSIPDRFSAQQFSDYHSELNMSSLELGDSALYFCASSLGQVAYEQYFGPGTRLTVT.

This CDR3 is CASSVELVGRQETQYF. CDR3 sequence (DNA): TGTGCCAGCAGCGTGGAGCTAGTGGGCCGCCAAGAGACCCAGTACTTC. This rearrangement joins TRBV9 to TRBJ2-5; D gene ambiguous. Trimming stripped 2 bases from V and 1 base from J, with 15 bases between. Germline V gene sequence: CDR1 SGDLS, CDR2 YYNGEE. The CDR3 length is 16 residues.

This clone was seen a single time. The chain carries TRBV7-3 and TRBJ2-1; 10 positions match TRBD2. Trimming took 5 bases from V and 8 from J; bases not matched to a gene: 9. CDR1 and CDR2 from the germline V gene are SGHTA and FQGTGA. There are 15 residues in the CDR3. CDR3 nucleotide sequence: TGTGCCAGCAGCCAAACTAGCGGGATTGGGTATGAGCAGTTCTTC. Its protein is CASSQTSGIGYEQFF.